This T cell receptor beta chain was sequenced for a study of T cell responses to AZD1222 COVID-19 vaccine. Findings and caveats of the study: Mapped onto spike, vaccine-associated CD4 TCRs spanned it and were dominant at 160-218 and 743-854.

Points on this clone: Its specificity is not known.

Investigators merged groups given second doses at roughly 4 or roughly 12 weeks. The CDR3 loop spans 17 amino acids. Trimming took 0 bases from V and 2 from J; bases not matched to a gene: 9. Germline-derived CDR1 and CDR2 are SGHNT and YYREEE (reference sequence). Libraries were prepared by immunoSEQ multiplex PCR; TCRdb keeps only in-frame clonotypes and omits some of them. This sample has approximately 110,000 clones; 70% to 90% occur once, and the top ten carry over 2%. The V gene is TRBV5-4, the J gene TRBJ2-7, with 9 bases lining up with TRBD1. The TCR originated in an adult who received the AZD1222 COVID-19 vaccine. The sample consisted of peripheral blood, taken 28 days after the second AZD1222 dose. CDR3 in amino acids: CASSLVYRGRRTYEQYF. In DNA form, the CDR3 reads TGTGCCAGCAGCTTGGTTTACAGGGGGCGCCGTACCTACGAGCAGTACTTC. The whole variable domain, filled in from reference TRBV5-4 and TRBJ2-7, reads ETGVTQSPTHLIKTRGQQVTLRCSSQSGHNTVSWYQQALGQGPQFIFQYYREEENGRGNFPPRFSGLQFPNYSSELNVNALELDDSALYLCASSLVYRGRRTYEQYFGPGTRLTVT.